The entry that follows covers one T cell receptor beta chain sequence. Its antigen is not identified. The data belong to a study of PD-L1 blockade in urothelial cancer. The study's findings and limits: In blood at 3 weeks, tumor-associated clones expanded more among patients with durable benefit.

Method: immunoSEQ multiplex PCR; TCRdb's copy keeps in-frame clones and lacks some. The sample contains more than 75,000 clones, around 83% of which appear only once. The sample's time point: pretreatment peripheral blood. The CDR3 has 18 amino acids. Germline V CDR1 and CDR2: SGHTA, FQGNSA. V lost 1 base and J lost 4; bases outside the gene matches: 7. The V gene is TRBV7-2, the J gene TRBJ2-6, with 10 bases aligning to TRBD1. Sequenced here: PBMCs, sampled around atezolizumab (anti-PD-L1) treatment. The sequence was obtained from a man in his sixties with urothelial cancer. In DNA, the CDR3 is TGTGCCAGCAGCTTAGGGGACAGGGGAATGGTAGGGGCCAACGTCCTGACTTTC. Translated: CASSLGDRGMVGANVLTF.